This T cell receptor beta chain appears in the sequencing data of a study of T-cell reconstitution after alpha-beta-depleted transplantation in children. Study results and limitations: It was reported that alpha-beta T cells came from several hundred expanded graft clones (about two months after transplant). The authors attributed T-cell counts and diversity one year after transplant mostly to newly produced T cells.

Many counts were recorded for this clonotype. Its matching antigen is unknown. Unique molecular identifiers were used in preparing the TCRbeta library. TCRdb processed the PCR reads anew with MiXCR; each CDR3 protein has one entry. Of hundreds of thousands of distinct CDR3 sequences detected, 10% to 15% appear once; the ten largest clones hold around 2.2%. CDR1 DFQATT and CDR2 SNEGSKA come from the germline V gene (reference sequence). Trimming left V 5 bases short and J 1 base short, with 7 bases between. The CDR3 has 12 amino acids. Material: PBMCs, mostly from graft donor cells, obtained 360 days after TCRalphabeta/CD19-depleted stem cell transplant. The genes are TRBV20-1 and TRBJ2-3; D might be TRBD1 (5 bases). This sequence was found in a male patient younger than 18 who had a stem cell transplant for acute myeloid leukemia, so the T cells may come from the graft donor. The CDR3 coding sequence is TGCAGTGCTTTAGGGGGCACAGATACGCAGTATTTT. This sequence encodes CSALGGTDTQYF.